The clone carrying this TCR beta chain was counted at least ten times. What it binds is unknown. The data derive from a study of regulatory T cells in long-lasting Graves disease. Whole-study findings and limits: Researchers reported studying only peripheral blood, not thyroid tissue. A limited number of samples was an acknowledged limitation. Persistent disease favored TRBV28, TRBJ1-2 and TRBJ2-5.

V lost 0 bases, J lost 7 bases, and 13 bases lay in between. The CDR3 loop spans 15 amino acids. Time point here: persistent/refractory GD, antithyroid drugs over 5 years with positive TRAb. With RNA extracted from PBMCs as input, the TCR library was made. Researchers made TCR beta libraries by using iRepertoire HTBI primers and running Arm-PCR on CDR3 regions. Original processing notes: Identified segments across samples numbered fewer than 80 TRBV and approximately 14 TRBJ. TCRdb reprocessed the multiplex PCR reads via MiXCR and lists one record per CDR3 protein. TCRdb's processing, not the study's, gives the V and J calls here. Of 350,000 to 500,000 distinct CDR3 sequences listed, around 23% are singletons.

This clonotype was sampled from a female donor with Graves disease. The material was peripheral blood mononuclear cells (PBMCs), obtained when the disease was refractory, from a patient treated with antithyroid drugs. This chain connects TRBV12-3 or TRBV12-4 to TRBJ1-5, with D perhaps TRBD1 (5 bases). The CDR3 region has the DNA TGTGCCAGCAGTTTAGCTGGGGGTGAAAGGCAGCCCCAGCATTTT. It codes for CASSLAGGERQPQHF.